This T cell receptor beta chain derives from a study of control samples from healthy donors and cancer patients. J gave up 13 bases and V 4 bases, and 13 bases lay outside the gene matches. The CDR3 runs to 15 residues. TCRdb keeps only in-frame clones here, not all; method: immunoSEQ multiplex PCR. The sample has over 150,000 clones, approximately 93% seen once; the top ten hold around 6.2%. The receptor was derived from a man aged 40-50 years in good health. This sequence joins TRBV23-1 and TRBJ1-6, with TRBD1 identical over 7 bases. TRBV23-1 falls under the ORF class, with uncertain function. Sequences were obtained from blood. The CDR3: CASSPFARDRDPLHF. DNA of the CDR3: TGCGCCAGCAGTCCTTTCGCCCGCGACAGGGATCCCCTCCACTTT.